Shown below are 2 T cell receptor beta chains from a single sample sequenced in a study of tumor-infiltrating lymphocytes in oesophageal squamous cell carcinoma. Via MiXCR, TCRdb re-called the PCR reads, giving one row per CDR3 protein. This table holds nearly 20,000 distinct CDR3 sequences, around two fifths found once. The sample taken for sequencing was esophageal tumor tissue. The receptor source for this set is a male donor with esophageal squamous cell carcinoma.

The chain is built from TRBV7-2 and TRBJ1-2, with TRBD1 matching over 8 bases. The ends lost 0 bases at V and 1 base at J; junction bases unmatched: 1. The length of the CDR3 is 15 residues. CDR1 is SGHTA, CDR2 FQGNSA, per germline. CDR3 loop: CASSLAGQGNYGYTF. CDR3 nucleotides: TGTGCCAGCAGCTTAGCAGGACAGGGTAACTATGGCTACACCTTC. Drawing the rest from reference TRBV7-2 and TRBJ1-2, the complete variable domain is GAGVSQSPSNKVTEKGKDVELRCDPISGHTALYWYRQSLGQGLEFLIYFQGNSAPDKSGLPSDRFSAERTGGSVSTLTIQRTQQEDSAVYLCASSLAGQGNYGYTFGSGTRLTVV.

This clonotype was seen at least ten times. CDR3 in amino acids: CASSPEGTSGAYNEQFF. The CDR3 region has the DNA TGCGCCAGCAGCCCCGAGGGGACTAGCGGGGCCTACAATGAGCAGTTCTTC. The chain uses TRBV4-1 and TRBJ2-1, with 13 nucleotides matching TRBD2. Looked up from germline, CDR1 is MGHRA and CDR2 is YSYEKL. This CDR3 contains 17 residues. V lost 4 bases and J lost 2; bases outside the gene matches: 5.